This T cell receptor (beta chain) was obtained from a study of T cell responses to AZD1222 COVID-19 vaccine. General observations from the study: Among AZD1222 vaccinees, only six were seropositive at baseline. Possibly, clonal diversity was underestimated; donors were largely white British and included more females. Among vaccine-associated CD4 TCRs, coverage spanned spike, with dominance at 160-218 and 743-854. When two AZD1222 doses had been given, Spike-specific TCR breadth and depth rose.

The V segment lost 6 bases and the J segment 3 bases; nucleotides outside the gene matches: 8. From germline, CDR1 is MNHEY and CDR2 SVGEGT. The length of the CDR3 is 14 residues. Sequenced by immunoSEQ multiplex PCR; TCRdb stores in-frame clones only, minus some. The sample includes over 120,000 clones, 89% of them seen just once. In its sample, this clone was seen once. The antigen remains unidentified. V and J are TRBV6-2 or TRBV6-3 and TRBJ2-7, with 7 bases fitting TRBD1. The sample was peripheral blood, taken 28 days after the second AZD1222 dose. The TCR was taken from an adult who received the AZD1222 COVID-19 vaccine. CDR3 DNA: TGTGCCAGCAGCATGACAGGGACCTTCTACGAGCAGTACTTC. It is translated as CASSMTGTFYEQYF.